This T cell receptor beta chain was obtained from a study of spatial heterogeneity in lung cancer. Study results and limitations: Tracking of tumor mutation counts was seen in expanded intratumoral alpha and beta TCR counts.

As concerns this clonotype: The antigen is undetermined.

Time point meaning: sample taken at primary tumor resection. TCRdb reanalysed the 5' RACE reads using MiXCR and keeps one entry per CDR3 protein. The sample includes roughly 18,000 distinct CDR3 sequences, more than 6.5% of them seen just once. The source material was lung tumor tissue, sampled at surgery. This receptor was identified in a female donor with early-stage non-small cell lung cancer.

As DNA, the CDR3 is TGTGCCACCAGTGACCCCCAGGGGTGGGACGCAGATACGCAGTATTTT. Its protein product is CATSDPQGWDADTQYF. The chain employs TRBV24-1 and TRBJ2-3; D might be TRBD1 (6 bases). This CDR3 spans 16 amino acids. With 4 bases removed from V and 4 bases from J, the gap between germline ends came to 17 bases. The V gene's germline CDR1 is KGHDR and CDR2 SFDVKD.